Sequencing of this T cell receptor beta chain was carried out in a study of T-cell reconstitution after alpha-beta-depleted transplantation in children. The CDR3 runs to 14 residues. V was trimmed by 5 bases and J by 2 bases, leaving 13 bases between them. Unique molecular identifiers featured in how the TCRbeta library was prepared. TCRdb used MiXCR to reprocess the PCR reads, holding one entry per CDR3 protein. The repertoire holds around 800,000 distinct CDR3 sequences, with roughly 16% as singletons. The rearrangement links TRBV12-3 or TRBV12-4 to TRBJ2-7; D gene unclear. Sequencing used PBMCs, mostly from graft donor cells, obtained 360 days after TCRalphabeta/CD19-depleted stem cell transplant. The sequence was collected from a male patient between 5 and 17 years old who had a stem cell transplant for acute lymphoblastic leukemia, so the T cells may come from the graft donor. CDR3 loop: CASSLGLNPYEQYF. DNA for the CDR3: TGTGCCAGCAGTCTCGGGCTAAACCCCTACGAGCAGTACTTC.